The entry below gives a single T cell receptor (beta chain) sequence along with its context. Its target is not known. Read sequence stops 3 residues before the CDR3 end, and the germline J gene provides the missing end. Assay: immunoSEQ multiplex PCR; the TCRdb copy retains only in-frame clones and omits some. The table gives around 39,000 clones; the top ten clones make up under 7% of it. This record belongs to a study of T cells in women clearing cervical HPV infection. Looking at the study overall: Case blood drawn at lesion detection; control blood after infection cleared.

The J segment lost 1 base and the V segment lost 4 bases, leaving 8 bases of the junction unmatched. The germline V gene encodes CDR1 SGHRS and CDR2 YFSETQ. This CDR3 is built from 15 residues. General study results and limits: Timing of associations relative to infection is unclear; T-cell subsets were not isolated. TRBV6-7 abundance was lower in cases than controls (about 0.099% versus 0.16%).

The chain couples TRBV5-1 to TRBJ2-7; 7 bases are shared with TRBD1. Sequencing input: blood buffy coat. The origin of this receptor is a woman between 18 and 70 years old with a cervical HPV16 infection that either progressed to CIN3+ or cleared (not recorded which). The CDR3 protein is CASSATGLKSYEQYF. The CDR3 bases that were read are TGCGCCAGCAGCGCGACAGGGTTAAAGTCCTACGAG.